Sequencing of this TCR beta chain was carried out in a study of cytomegalovirus exposure and HLA in healthy donors. The study's findings and limits: The sole available immune exposure information was CMV serostatus.

PCR involved 60 Vbeta and 13 Jbeta primers. Data came from immunoSEQ multiplex PCR; TCRdb stores just in-frame clones and leaves some out. The data hold about 140,000 clones, with more than 70% observed a single time. To note about this clone: The antigen remains undetermined.

This receptor was taken from a man under 40 in good health and CMV-seronegative. Input material: PBMCs.

The CDR3 nucleotides read TGCGCCAGCAGTCCGGACAGAACTTATGGCTACACCTTC. It is translated as CASSPDRTYGYTF. The rearrangement joins TRBV10-1 to TRBJ1-2; the D gene is possibly TRBD1 (6 bases). The germline gives CDR1 WNHNN, CDR2 SYGVQD (reference sequence). The CDR3 consists of 13 residues. The V end was cut by 5 bases, the J end by 5 bases, with 12 bases between.